This T cell receptor beta chain is drawn from a study of post-analysis software for immune sequencing data. At the level of the study: Patients had relapsing-remitting, secondary progressive or progressive-relapsing multiple sclerosis; some lacked subtype. Study-wide results and caveats: Strong co-clustering by F measure linked samples that shared a preparation batch. Compared with controls, patients had more of 4 to 6 TRBV segments, including TRBV5-6, TRBV5-1 and TRBV20-1. Compared against controls, patients with multiple sclerosis displayed significantly lower normalized Chao1 diversity.

As for this clonotype: Its antigen is as yet unknown.

TCR beta cDNA libraries had unique molecular identifiers. TCRdb used MiXCR to reprocess the PCR reads, holding one entry per CDR3 protein. This sample yields 800,000 to 950,000 distinct CDR3 sequences, of which about 57% are seen a single time; approximately 4.2% belongs to the top ten. Germline CDR1 is LNHDA and CDR2 is SQIVND (reference sequence). Trimming took 3 bases from V and 10 from J, leaving 16 bases between them. CDR3 length equals 13 residues. The specimen was blood. The chain is built from TRBV19 and TRBJ2-7; D uncertain. The clonotype was recovered from a girl aged 10-17 years with multiple sclerosis. The CDR3 DNA reads as TGTGCCAGTAGTATTGACCCACCCTCCACCCAGTACTTC. Translated, it gives CASSIDPPSTQYF.